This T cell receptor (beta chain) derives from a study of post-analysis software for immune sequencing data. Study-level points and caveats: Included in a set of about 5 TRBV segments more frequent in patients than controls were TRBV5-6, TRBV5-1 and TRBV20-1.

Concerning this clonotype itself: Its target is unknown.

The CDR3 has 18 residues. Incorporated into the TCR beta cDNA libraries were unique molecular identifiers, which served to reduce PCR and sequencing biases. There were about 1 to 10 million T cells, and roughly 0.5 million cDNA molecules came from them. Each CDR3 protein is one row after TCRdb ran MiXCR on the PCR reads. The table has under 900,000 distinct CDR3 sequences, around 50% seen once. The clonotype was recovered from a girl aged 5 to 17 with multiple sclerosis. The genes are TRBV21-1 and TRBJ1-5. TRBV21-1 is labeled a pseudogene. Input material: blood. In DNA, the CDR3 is TGTGCCAGCAGCAAAGGTGGGCAAACAAACTATAGCAATCAGCCCCAGCATTTT. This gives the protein CASSKGGQTNYSNQPQHF.